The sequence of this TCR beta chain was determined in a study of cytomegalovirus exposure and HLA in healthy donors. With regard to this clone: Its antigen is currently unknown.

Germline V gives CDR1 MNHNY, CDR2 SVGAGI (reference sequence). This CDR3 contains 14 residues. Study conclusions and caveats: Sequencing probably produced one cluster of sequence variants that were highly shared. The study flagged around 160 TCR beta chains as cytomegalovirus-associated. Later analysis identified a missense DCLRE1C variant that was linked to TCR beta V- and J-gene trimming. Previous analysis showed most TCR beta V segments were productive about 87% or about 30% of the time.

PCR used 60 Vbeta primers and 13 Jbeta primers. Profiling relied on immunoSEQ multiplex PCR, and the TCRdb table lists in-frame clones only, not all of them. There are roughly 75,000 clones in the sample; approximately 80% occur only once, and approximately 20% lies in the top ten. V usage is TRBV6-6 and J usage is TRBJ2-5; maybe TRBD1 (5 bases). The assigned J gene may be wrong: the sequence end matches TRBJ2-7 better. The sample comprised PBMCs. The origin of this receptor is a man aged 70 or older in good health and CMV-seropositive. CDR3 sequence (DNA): TGTGCCAGCAGAATACGACAGCAGGGCTACGAGCAGTACTTC. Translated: CASRIRQQGYEQYF.